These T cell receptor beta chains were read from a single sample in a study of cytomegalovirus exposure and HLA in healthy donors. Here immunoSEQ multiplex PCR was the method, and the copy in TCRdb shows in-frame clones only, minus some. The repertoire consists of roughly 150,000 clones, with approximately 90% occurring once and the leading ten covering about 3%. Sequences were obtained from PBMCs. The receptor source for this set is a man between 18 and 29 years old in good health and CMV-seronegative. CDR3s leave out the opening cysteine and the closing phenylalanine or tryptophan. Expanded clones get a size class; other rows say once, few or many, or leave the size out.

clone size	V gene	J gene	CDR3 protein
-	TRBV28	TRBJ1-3	ASRGADRFSGNTIY
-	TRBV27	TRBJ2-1	ASSLPPEYNEQF
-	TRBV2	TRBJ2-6	ASTANRASSGANVLT
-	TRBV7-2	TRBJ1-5	ASSPGHSNQPQH
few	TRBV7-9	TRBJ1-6	ASSLRTRSPLH
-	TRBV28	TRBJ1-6	ASRWDNQNSPLH
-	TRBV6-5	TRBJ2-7	ASSYSREPYYEQY
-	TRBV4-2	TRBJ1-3	ASSQAGQGTGNTIY
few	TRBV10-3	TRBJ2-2	AISDVPGDLKNTGELF
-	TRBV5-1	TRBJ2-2	ASSLWQGSGELF
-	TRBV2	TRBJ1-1	ASSEGGANTEAF
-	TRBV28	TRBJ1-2	ASIPEAYRDLSGYT
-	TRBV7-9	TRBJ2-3	ASSLARGGLAPDTQY
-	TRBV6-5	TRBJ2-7	ASFGGSSYEQY
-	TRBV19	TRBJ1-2	ASTAFAGRREGYT
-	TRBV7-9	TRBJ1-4	ASSRPRGTATNEKLF
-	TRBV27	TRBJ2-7	ASSLTGAYEQY
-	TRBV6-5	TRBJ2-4	ASSYSSVAGDIQY
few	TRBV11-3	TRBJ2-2	ASSPRAGELF
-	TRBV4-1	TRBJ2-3	ASSPGRGYIGTDTQY
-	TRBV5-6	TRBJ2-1	ASRAGQGAYEQF
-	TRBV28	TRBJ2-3	ASSLPTGEDTQY
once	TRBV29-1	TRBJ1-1	SIYTEAF
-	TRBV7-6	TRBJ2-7	ASSLDLAGASYEQY
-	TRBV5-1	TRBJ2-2	ASSPGGPHTGELF